This T cell receptor (beta chain) came from a study of precursors of human CD4 cytotoxic T cells (dated by TCRdb to the late 2010s). Regarding the study in general: In total, 14 donors contributed CD4+ memory subsets to the bulk TCR-seq analysis. Sequences for both the TCRalpha and TCRbeta chains came out of the TCR-seq analysis of 13 to 15 donors (table S7). Broad study findings and their caveats: According to the authors, an observational design in humans cannot definitively determine the direction of differentiation between precursor and effector cells. Only 13 of the 14 donors were included in some bulk TCR-seq comparisons, suggesting that not every subset was available for every donor. Compared with TCM and TEM subsets, the IL-7Rhigh and IL-7R- TEMRA subsets had more restricted TCR repertoires, with lower diversity and more expanded clonotypes. A larger fraction of IL-7Rhigh TEMRA clonotypes than of TEM or TCM clonotypes was made up of expanded effector clonotypes.

The germline V gene specifies SGDLS as CDR1 and YYNGEE as CDR2. The V and J ends are trimmed by 7 bases and 6 bases, leaving 19 bases between them. Measured from the cysteine to the phenylalanine, the CDR3 is 15 residues long. The only DNA kept is the CDR3, 45 bases in frame from the first base. This clonotype was seen once. It has no known antigen specificity. A much larger clonotype is one base distant, so this may be a read error. To test whether a precursor-effector relationship exists among CD4 cytotoxic T cells, bulk UMI-based TCR sequencing was run on four sorted CD4+ memory subsets: TCM, TEM, IL-7Rhigh TEMRA, and IL-7R- TEMRA. The cells came from peripheral blood mononuclear cells that had been isolated from human blood. The instrument was an Illumina MiSeq. The source study handled its data this way. To quantify repertoire diversity, the Shannon-Wiener index was calculated using VDJtools. A TCRbeta clonotype was considered expanded if its clonotype frequency was 3 or more. Through fastp at Q25 and MiXCR, TCRdb rebuilt clones from the public reads, retaining in-frame beta chains. CDR3 protein duplicates are merged, each entry listing the most common genes and DNA. Clone size and V and J calls follow TCRdb, not the original study. For this sample there are roughly 830 distinct CDR3 sequences; approximately 15% appear just once. 7.1% of the sample comes from the top ten.

The V and J genes are TRBV9 and TRBJ2-2, with the D gene call left open. The sequence came from a human donor in good health. The sequenced material came from memory CD4+ T cells from blood (PBMCs). DNA sequence: TGTGCCAGCCAGCTGAGTCCTACTGACCCCGGGGAGCTGTTTTTT. This sequence encodes CASQLSPTDPGELFF.